A selection of T cell receptor beta chains follows, all from one sample in a study of cytomegalovirus exposure and HLA in healthy donors. Method: immunoSEQ multiplex PCR; TCRdb's copy keeps in-frame clones and lacks some. This table holds just under 95,000 clones, about 80% found once. Specimen: PBMCs. Source of these receptors: a human donor in good health. Each CDR3 is given with its conserved first and last residue. A D gene is named only where the DNA matches it firmly. The size entry is marked missing in some rows and otherwise reads once, few, many or a size class.

j_gene | abundance | d_gene | v_gene | CDR3nt | CDR3aa
TRBJ2-7 | . | . | TRBV5-4 | TGTGCCAGCAGCCCGGAGGGACGTAGGGCCTACGAGCAGTACTTC | CASSPEGRRAYEQYF
TRBJ1-1 | . | TRBD1 | TRBV30 | TGTGCCTGGATGGGGACAGCGAACACTGAAGCTTTCTTT | CAWMGTANTEAFF
TRBJ2-2 | . | . | TRBV2 | TGTGCCAGCAGTGAAGTCCCGGGGACCGGGGAGCTGTTTTTT | CASSEVPGTGELFF
TRBJ2-5 | . | . | TRBV6-1 | TGTGCCAGCAGTGAAGGATGGGGCCTCCAAGAGACCCAGTACTTC | CASSEGWGLQETQYF
TRBJ1-5 | . | TRBD1 | TRBV30 | TGTGCCTGGACTGCGTGGACAGGGAATCAGCCCCAGCATTTT | CAWTAWTGNQPQHF
TRBJ1-1 | few | . | TRBV6-5 | TGTGCCAGCAGTCTGGACGGGGACACTGAAGCTTTCTTT | CASSLDGDTEAFF
TRBJ2-7 | . | TRBD1 | TRBV7-2 | TGTGCCAGCAGTTCCCACCCCCCGACAGGGTACTACGAGCAGTACTTC | CASSSHPPTGYYEQYF
TRBJ2-2 | . | . | TRBV28 | TGTGCCAGCAGTTTAAGGAGGGGGGGCGGGGAGCTGTTTTTT | CASSLRRGGGELFF
TRBJ1-5 | . | . | TRBV2 | TGTGCCAGCAGTGCCCGGACAGCTAGCAATCAGCCCCAGCATTTT | CASSARTASNQPQHF
TRBJ2-5 | . | TRBD2 | TRBV7-3 | TGTGCCAGCAGCAGGACTAGCGGCCAAGAGACCCAGTACTTC | CASSRTSGQETQYF
TRBJ1-2 | . | TRBD1 | TRBV23-1 | TGCGCCAGCACGCAACAGGGGGCCTATGGCTACACCTTC | CASTQQGAYGYTF
TRBJ2-3 | . | . | TRBV30 | TGTGCCTGGAGGGGGGCGGGAGATACGCAGTATTTT | CAWRGAGDTQYF
TRBJ2-3 | once | TRBD2 | TRBV28 | TGTGCCAGCAGTTTCAACCTTCCCCCCATGATAGCGGGAGAGAGCACAGATACGCAGTATTTT | CASSFNLPPMIAGESTDTQYF
TRBJ1-4 | . | TRBD1 | TRBV7-8 | TGTGCCAGCAGCCCCGGACAGGCAACTTTAAATGAAAAACTGTTTTTT | CASSPGQATLNEKLFF
TRBJ2-3 | . | . | TRBV28 | TGTGCCAGCAGTTTATTGGGCTCTACAGATACGCAGTATTTT | CASSLLGSTDTQYF
TRBJ2-3 | . | TRBD1 | TRBV19 | TGTGCCAGTAGGGAGACAGGGGGCGTAAATACGCAGTATTTT | CASRETGGVNTQYF
TRBJ2-1 | . | . | TRBV9 | TGTGCCAGCAGCGTAGGCTACCGCGGTCGGGATGAGCAGTTCTTC | CASSVGYRGRDEQFF
TRBJ1-1 | . | . | TRBV19 | TGTGCCAGTAGTATAGGAGGGACAAACACTGAAGCTTTCTTT | CASSIGGTNTEAFF
TRBJ2-2 | few | TRBD2 | TRBV6-1 | TGTGCCAGCAGGGTCAGCGGGGGGGCAAGAGGGGAGCTGTTTTTT | CASRVSGGARGELFF
TRBJ2-5 | once | . | TRBV19 | TGTGCCAGTAGTGAATGGAGCCAAGAGACCCAGTACTTC | CASSEWSQETQYF
TRBJ2-7 | . | . | TRBV13 | TGTGCCAGCAGCTTAGGGTACTACGAGCAGTACTTC | CASSLGYYEQYF
TRBJ2-7 | few | . | TRBV4-3 | TGCGCCAGCAGCCAAGATAAGGCTAGCATTTTCTACGAGCAGTACTTC | CASSQDKASIFYEQYF
TRBJ2-3 | . | TRBD2 | TRBV6-6 | TGTGCCAGCAGTTACGGCGGGAGCCTAACGCAGTATTTT | CASSYGGSLTQYF
TRBJ2-1 | . | TRBD1 | TRBV19 | TGTGCCAGTAGTTTCGTCGGACAGGGGGCGACCCACAATGAGCAGTTCTTC | CASSFVGQGATHNEQFF
TRBJ2-1 | . | . | TRBV11-3 | TGTGCCAGCAGCGTTGCAGGGGAGGGGTCCTACAATGAGCAGTTCTTC | CASSVAGEGSYNEQFF
TRBJ2-5 | . | . | TRBV7-2 | TGTGCCAGCAGCCAAGTATGGGCCCTCGGGACCCAGTACTTC | CASSQVWALGTQYF
TRBJ2-3 | . | TRBD2 | TRBV7-6 | TGTGCCAGCAGCCTCATGGGGGGGGGAACAGATACGCAGTATTTT | CASSLMGGGTDTQYF
TRBJ2-7 | . | . | TRBV10-2 | TGCGCCAGCGGAAGGGGAGGCGAGCAGTACTTC | CASGRGGEQYF
TRBJ2-2 | once | TRBD1 | TRBV6-5 | TGTGCCAGCAGCCGGGACAGGGGTGGCACCGGGGAGCTGTTTTTT | CASSRDRGGTGELFF
TRBJ2-7 | . | TRBD2 | TRBV6-5 | TGTGCCAGCAGTTACCTCCTAACTAGCGCCTCCTACGAGCAGTACTTC | CASSYLLTSASYEQYF
TRBJ1-1 | . | . | TRBV6-1 | TGTGCCAGCAGTTCGAAGCGAGGGAACACTGAAGCTTTCTTT | CASSSKRGNTEAFF
TRBJ2-5 | . | TRBD2 | TRBV9 | TGTGCCAGCAGCGTAGCCACTAGCGGGGGGGACCAAGAGACCCAGTACTTC | CASSVATSGGDQETQYF
TRBJ2-7 | . | TRBD1 | TRBV4-2 | TGTGCCAGCAGCCAAGAGGGGGGGACAGGGAGTTTGCCTTCCCCGACCTACGAGCAGTACTTC | CASSQEGGTGSLPSPTYEQYF
TRBJ1-5 | . | . | TRBV19 | TGTGCCAGTACCTTAGGGGGGGCTAACCAGCCCCAGCATTTT | CASTLGGANQPQHF
TRBJ2-1 | . | TRBD2 | TRBV7-9 | TGTGCCAGCAGCTTCTGGGGCGGGAGGGGAGGGTCCTACAATGAGCAGTTCTTC | CASSFWGGRGGSYNEQFF
TRBJ2-1 | . | TRBD2 | TRBV5-1 | TGCGCCAGCAGCTTGACTAGCGGGAGGGGGGGGGCCAATGAGCAGTTCTTC | CASSLTSGRGGANEQFF
TRBJ2-5 | . | TRBD2 | TRBV9 | TGTGCCAGCAGCGAGGGTAATTTAGTAGGCGGGGGCCAAGAGACCCAGTACTTC | CASSEGNLVGGGQETQYF
TRBJ1-2 | . | . | TRBV6-6 | TGTGCCAGCATCGGAGGAGGGGCCGCTTTTAACTATGGCTACACCTTC | CASIGGGAAFNYGYTF
TRBJ1-1 | . | . | TRBV7-2 | TGTGCCAGCAGCCAATTAGCCGGGACTGAGGCTTTCTTT | CASSQLAGTEAFF
TRBJ2-3 | few | TRBD1 | TRBV6-5 | TGTGCCAGCAGTTACTCTCCCGGGACAGGGAGGGACACGCAGTATTTT | CASSYSPGTGRDTQYF
TRBJ2-3 | . | TRBD1 | TRBV4-3 | TGCGCCAGCAGTCCGACAGGGGGCGCGGCAGATACGCAGTATTTT | CASSPTGGAADTQYF
TRBJ2-2 | . | . | TRBV23-1 | TGCGCCAGCAGTCACTCTTGGACAGCTAACACCGGGGAGCTGTTTTTT | CASSHSWTANTGELFF
TRBJ1-5 | . | TRBD1 | TRBV6-4 | TGTGCCAGCAGACCCTTATACAGGGGGCGTGTCAATCAGCCCCAGCATTTT | CASRPLYRGRVNQPQHF
TRBJ1-5 | . | TRBD1 | TRBV13 | TGTGCCAGCAGCTTGGGACAGGGGCTTGGTAATCAGCCCCAGCATTTT | CASSLGQGLGNQPQHF
TRBJ2-1 | few | TRBD2 | TRBV5-1 | TGCGCCAGCAGTTTCGGACTAGCGGGAGACAATGAGCAGTTCTTC | CASSFGLAGDNEQFF
TRBJ1-1 | . | TRBD1 | TRBV11-2 | TGTGCCAGCAGCTTCTCAGGGGGAATGAACACTGAAGCTTTCTTT | CASSFSGGMNTEAFF
TRBJ1-4 | few | . | TRBV6-1 | TGTGCCAGCAGTGAATTCTCAACTAATGAAAAACTGTTTTTT | CASSEFSTNEKLFF
TRBJ2-2 | once | TRBD2 | TRBV7-7 | TGTGCTAGCAGCTTAGTCACCGGGGGGACCGGGGAGCTGTTTTTT | CASSLVTGGTGELFF
TRBJ2-1 | . | TRBD2 | TRBV6-6 | TGTGCCAGCAAGACTAGCGGATATGCTGAGCAGTTCTTC | CASKTSGYAEQFF
TRBJ1-2 | . | TRBD1 | TRBV29-1 | TGCAGCGTCCTCCGGGACAGGGGAGGTTATGGCTACACCTTC | CSVLRDRGGYGYTF
TRBJ2-3 | . | TRBD2 | TRBV28 | TGTGCCAGCAGTTCGGGACTAGTAGCAGATACGCAGTATTTT | CASSSGLVADTQYF
TRBJ2-2 | . | . | TRBV9 | TGTGCCAGCAGCCCCGGAACTCCGTTTGGCGGGACGGGGAACACCGGGGAGCTGTTTTTT | CASSPGTPFGGTGNTGELFF